This T cell receptor beta chain was recovered during a study of T cell responses to AZD1222 COVID-19 vaccine. This CDR3 comprises 14 residues. Germline values: CDR1 LNHDA, CDR2 SQIVND (reference sequence). Trimming cost V 3 bases and J 2 bases, with 10 bases left between them. Profiled with immunoSEQ multiplex PCR; TCRdb holds only in-frame clones, not every one. This sample yields 80,000 to 90,000 clones, of which under 95% are seen a single time; roughly 5.6% belongs to the top ten. The clonotype comes from an adult in good health. The sample consisted of peripheral blood, taken on day 0 of MenACWY control vaccination. The genes are TRBV19 and TRBJ1-1; no reliable D call. The CDR3 coding sequence is TGTGCCAGTAGTATTTCTTTGGGAAACACTGAAGCTTTCTTT. Protein sequence: CASSISLGNTEAFF.